This T cell receptor (beta chain) was recorded in a study of control samples from healthy donors and cancer patients. Per the germline V gene, CDR1 is MNHEY and CDR2 is SMNVEV (reference sequence). The CDR3 is made up of 14 amino acids. V lost 3 bases and J 8 bases, leaving 16 bases between the germline ends. The protocol was immunoSEQ multiplex PCR, while the TCRdb copy is restricted to in-frame clones and leaves out a portion. The sample shows 18,000 or so clones, approximately 86% of them seen only once. The sequenced sample consisted of PBMCs. This receptor was identified in a woman in her 70s with colorectal cancer. The chain uses TRBV27 and TRBJ1-2; no definite D call. CDR3 sequence: CASSFALAAGGYTF. In nucleotides, the CDR3 is TGTGCCAGCAGTTTCGCGTTGGCGGCAGGAGGCTACACCTTC.